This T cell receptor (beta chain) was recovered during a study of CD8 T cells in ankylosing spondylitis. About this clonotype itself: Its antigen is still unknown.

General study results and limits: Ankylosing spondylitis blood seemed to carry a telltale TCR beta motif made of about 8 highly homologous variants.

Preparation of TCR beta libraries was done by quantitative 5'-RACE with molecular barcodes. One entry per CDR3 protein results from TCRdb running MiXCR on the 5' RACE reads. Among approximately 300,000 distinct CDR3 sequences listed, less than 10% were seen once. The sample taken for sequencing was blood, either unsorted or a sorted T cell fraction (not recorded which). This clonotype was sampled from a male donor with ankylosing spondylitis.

The CDR3 region has the DNA TGTGCCAGCAGTCTCAGGGGGGAAAATTCACCCCTCCACTTT. Its translation is CASSLRGENSPLHF. V is TRBV27 and J is TRBJ1-6; 7 bases line up with TRBD1. Trimming cost V 5 bases and J 7 bases; bases outside gene matches: 5. Germline V gene lookup returns CDR1 MNHEY and CDR2 SMNVEV (reference sequence). The CDR3 contains 14 residues.